Below are 17 T cell receptor beta chains sequenced from a single sample in a study of blood T cell repertoires in COVID-19. Method: immunoSEQ multiplex PCR; TCRdb's copy keeps in-frame clones and lacks some. The repertoire includes 270,000 or so clones, 85% of them detected once, and 13% sits in the top ten. The specimen was peripheral blood. The receptors were sampled from a human donor in a cohort sampled during active COVID-19.

This clone was detected once. The chain joins TRBV7-6 to TRBJ2-1, with 12 nucleotides matching TRBD2. The CDR3 has 16 amino acids. From germline, CDR1 is SGHVS and CDR2 FNYEAQ. The V gene end was trimmed by 5 bases and the J gene end by 3 bases; junction bases not matched to a gene: 5. CDR3 bases: TGTGCCAGCAGCCCTAGGACTAGCGGGGTCTACAATGAGCAGTTCTTC. Its protein product is CASSPRTSGVYNEQFF.

The chain has TRBV9 and TRBJ2-1, with D possibly being TRBD1 (6 bases). This CDR3 contains 13 residues. Trimming stripped 0 bases from V and 7 bases from J, with 8 bases between. CDR1 SGDLS and CDR2 YYNGEE come from the germline V gene. This CDR3 reads CASSVDQGNEQFF. For the CDR3, the DNA is TGTGCCAGCAGCGTAGATCAGGGGAATGAGCAGTTCTTC.

The DNA of the CDR3 is TGTGCCAGCAAGCGGCAATCGGGAGTTCTTTTAAACGAGCAGTACTTC. Encoded protein: CASKRQSGVLLNEQYF. This chain joins TRBV2 and TRBJ2-7, with a possible D match to TRBD2 (6 bases). V was trimmed by 7 bases and J by 5 bases, leaving 24 bases between them. CDR1 SNHLY and CDR2 FYNNEI come from the germline V gene. CDR3 length equals 16 residues.

In its sample, this clone was seen a few times. The identical CDR3 is also encoded by other nucleotide sequences in the sample. V gene TRBV7-2 combines with J gene TRBJ2-7, with 7 bases lining up with TRBD1. The germline CDR1 and CDR2 sequences are SGHTA and FQGNSA. J was trimmed by 2 bases and V by 4 bases; bases with no gene match: 5. The CDR3 length is 14 residues. CDR3 region: CASSSRQGAYEQYF. CDR3 in DNA: TGTGCCAGCAGCTCAAGACAGGGAGCCTACGAGCAGTACTTC.

This clone was detected once. The V gene is TRBV7-2, the J gene TRBJ1-2; D possibly corresponds to TRBD1 (5 bases). This CDR3 is built from 16 residues. V was trimmed by 2 bases and J by 2 bases, leaving 15 bases between them. Germline V gene lookup returns CDR1 SGHTA and CDR2 FQGNSA. CDR3 sequence: CASSLNNLAGNYGYTF. The CDR3, as DNA: TGTGCCAGCAGCTTAAACAACCTGGCAGGGAACTATGGCTACACCTTC.

The chain couples TRBV5-4 to TRBJ2-1, with 12 positions matching TRBD2. From germline, CDR1 is SGHNT and CDR2 YYREEE (reference sequence). This CDR3 is 15 amino acids long. V was pared by 0 bases and J by 7 bases, with 2 bases of the junction left unmatched. The DNA for the CDR3 is TGTGCCAGCAGCTTGGGACTAGCGGGGGTAAATGAGCAGTTCTTC. It encodes CASSLGLAGVNEQFF.

The chain recombines TRBV7-8 with TRBJ2-5; no definite D call. The germline V gene has CDR1 SGHVS and CDR2 FQNEAQ. The CDR3 spans 14 residues. V lost 6 bases, J lost 3 bases, and 14 bases lay in between. The DNA for the CDR3 is TGTGCCAGCAGTTCATGGGTCGGAGAAGAGACCCAGTACTTC. Translation gives CASSSWVGEETQYF.

The chain joins TRBV20-1 to TRBJ2-7, with 10 bases identical to TRBD2. Germline-derived CDR1 and CDR2 are DFQATT and SNEGSKA (reference sequence). The CDR3 runs 11 residues. The V and J ends lost 6 bases and 11 bases, in that order; junction bases with no gene match: 7. The CDR3 region has the DNA TGCAGTGCGAACCCGGGACTAGCGAAGTACTTC. Protein: CSANPGLAKYF.

This clone appeared once. The rearrangement joins TRBV2 to TRBJ1-2; perhaps TRBD1 as D (6 bases). This CDR3 region has 12 residues. CDR1 is SNHLY, CDR2 FYNNEI, per germline. The CDR3 here is CVRGIENYGYTF. CDR3 nucleotide sequence: TGTGTCAGGGGCATTGAAAACTATGGCTACACCTTC.

The genes are TRBV5-1 and TRBJ2-3, with D possibly matching TRBD2 (6 bases). Trimming took 0 bases from V and 3 from J, leaving 14 bases between them. CDR3 length equals 16 residues. CDR1 is SGHRS and CDR2 is YFSETQ in the germline V gene. Here the CDR3 reads CASSLAVLGGTDTQYF. Written as DNA, the CDR3 is TGCGCCAGCAGCTTGGCCGTTCTAGGAGGGACAGATACGCAGTATTTT.

The chain recombines TRBV5-1 with TRBJ2-2; 16 bases map to TRBD2. Germline V gives CDR1 SGHRS, CDR2 YFSETQ. There are 18 residues in the CDR3. V gave up 4 bases and J gave up 2 bases; unmatched junction bases: 5. The CDR3 DNA sequence: TGCGCCAGCAGCACAGGGACTAGCGGGAGGGTCAACACCGGGGAGCTGTTTTTT. Translating gives CASSTGTSGRVNTGELFF.

This clone showed up just once. The rearrangement joins TRBV27 to TRBJ1-1; 7 bases map to TRBD1. The CDR3 totals 14 residues. Germline values: CDR1 MNHEY, CDR2 SMNVEV (reference sequence). V was pared by 8 bases and J by 5 bases, with 11 bases of the junction left unmatched. CDR3 in amino acids: CASHFTGAGTEAFF. The CDR3 DNA sequence: TGTGCCAGCCATTTCACAGGGGCCGGGACTGAAGCTTTCTTT.

V gene TRBV21-1 combines with J gene TRBJ1-1. TRBV21-1 counts as a pseudogene. The CDR3 has 13 amino acids. The CDR3 DNA reads TGTGCCAGCAGCAAGGCGGCGAACACTGAAGCTTTCTTT. Translation gives CASSKAANTEAFF.

The chain links TRBV11-2 to TRBJ2-7; 9 nucleotides match TRBD2. The CDR3 covers 13 residues. Germline V CDR1 and CDR2: SGHAT, FQNNGV. Germline trimming cut 5 bases from V and 6 bases from J; bases unmatched to any gene: 5. CDR3 coding DNA: TGTGCCAGCAGCGTTAGCGGGAGTGCCGAGCAGTACTTC. This codes for CASSVSGSAEQYF.

The chain employs TRBV19 and TRBJ2-7, with 9 positions matching TRBD1. Trimming removed 4 bases from V and 2 bases from J; junction bases left unmatched: 3. CDR3 length: 14 amino acids. Germline V gives CDR1 LNHDA, CDR2 SQIVND (reference sequence). Written as DNA, the CDR3 is TGTGCCAGTAGTACCAACAGGGGGCCCTACGAGCAGTACTTC. Protein sequence: CASSTNRGPYEQYF.

The chain joins TRBV4-1 to TRBJ2-2; weak D call: TRBD2 (5 bases). Germline CDR1 MGHRA, CDR2 YSYEKL. There are 17 residues in the CDR3. The germline V and J ends were trimmed by 1 base and 1 base, with 13 bases remaining between them. The chain's CDR3 is CASSQVKGGRNTGELFF. CDR3 DNA sequence: TGCGCCAGCAGCCAAGTAAAAGGAGGACGGAACACCGGGGAGCTGTTTTTT.

The chain combines TRBV2 with TRBJ1-1; D remains ambiguous. From germline, CDR1 is SNHLY and CDR2 FYNNEI. This CDR3 spans 14 amino acids. V was cut by 5 bases and J by 0 bases, with 10 bases left in between. The CDR3 DNA reads as TGTGCCAGCAGTAGGGAGGGAATGAACACTGAAGCTTTCTTT. It encodes CASSREGMNTEAFF.